This TCR beta chain was sequenced in a study of Graves' ophthalmopathy and Graves' hyperthyroidism. J was trimmed by 2 bases and V by 5 bases; bases with no gene match: 24. The V gene's germline CDR1 is SGHVS and CDR2 FQNEAQ. The CDR3 sequence is 21 residues long. Researchers took RNA transcripts and amplified TCR beta CDR3 regions from them. The first-round RT-PCR employed HTBI primers together with the Qiagen OneStep RT-PCR kit. A multiplex PCR was then performed as the second round. TCRdb reprocessed the multiplex PCR reads via MiXCR and lists one record per CDR3 protein. This table has roughly 600,000 distinct CDR3 sequences, 35% to 40% appearing once.

The chain carries TRBV7-8 and TRBJ1-5, with TRBD1 matching over 7 bases. The clonotype was recovered from an adult man with Graves' hyperthyroidism. Sample: peripheral blood or thyroid tissue (not recorded which). In nucleotides, the CDR3 is TGTGCCAGCAGCCAAGATCTTGTTTCTTTTCAGGGGGGTAGAGGCAATCAGCCCCAGCATTTT. Residues: CASSQDLVSFQGGRGNQPQHF.